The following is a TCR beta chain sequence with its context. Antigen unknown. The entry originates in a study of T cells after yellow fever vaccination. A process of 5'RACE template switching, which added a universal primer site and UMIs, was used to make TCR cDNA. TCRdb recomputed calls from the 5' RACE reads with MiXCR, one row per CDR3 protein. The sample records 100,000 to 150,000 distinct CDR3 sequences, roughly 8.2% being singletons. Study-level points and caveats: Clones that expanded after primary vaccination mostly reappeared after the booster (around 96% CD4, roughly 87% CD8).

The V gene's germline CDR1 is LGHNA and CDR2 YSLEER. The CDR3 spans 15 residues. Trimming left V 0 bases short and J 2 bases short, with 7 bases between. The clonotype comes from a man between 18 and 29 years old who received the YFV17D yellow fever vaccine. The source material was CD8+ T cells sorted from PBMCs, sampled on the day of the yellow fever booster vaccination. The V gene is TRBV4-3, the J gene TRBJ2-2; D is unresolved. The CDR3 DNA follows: TGCGCCAGCAGCCAAGATTTATTCAACACCGGGGAGCTGTTTTTT. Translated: CASSQDLFNTGELFF.